The 22 T cell receptor beta chains reported below all come from one sample, sequenced in a study of T cells in tuberculosis. Time point defined: new active TB diagnosis, blood taken before or within 7 days of starting treatment. Sequencing used immunoSEQ multiplex PCR; TCRdb keeps in-frame clones, though not all of them. The sample includes around 30,000 clones, roughly 93% of them seen just once. The sample here was PBMCs, taken at tuberculosis diagnosis. Receptor source: an adult with tuberculosis.

The rearrangement joins TRBV2 to TRBJ2-3, with 7 bases aligning to TRBD2. Germline V CDR1 and CDR2: SNHLY, FYNNEI. This CDR3 spans 16 amino acids. The CDR3 reads CGTSNRGSAGADTQYF. The CDR3 coding sequence is TGTGGAACCAGCAATCGCGGGAGTGCGGGAGCAGATACGCAGTATTTT. Full variable domain (missing parts from reference TRBV2 and TRBJ2-3): EPEVTQTPSHQVTQMGQEVILRCVPISNHLYFYWYRQILGQKVEFLVSFYNNEISEKSEIFDDQFSVERPDGSNFTLKIRSTKLEDSAMYFCGTSNRGSAGADTQYFGPGTRLTVL.

V gene TRBV7-2 combines with J gene TRBJ2-5; D ambiguous. The ends were cut back, 1 base at V and 1 base at J, with 7 bases in the middle. Germline V lookup: CDR1 SGHTA, CDR2 FQGNSA. The CDR3 has 14 amino acids. CDR3 residues: CASSLGAVQETQYF. DNA for the CDR3: TGTGCCAGCAGCTTAGGGGCAGTCCAAGAGACCCAGTACTTC.

The gene calls are TRBV28 and TRBJ1-5, with TRBD1 matching over 7 bases. The germline V gene encodes CDR1 MDHEN and CDR2 SYDVKM. The ends lost 9 bases at V and 8 bases at J; junction bases unmatched: 13. The CDR3 extends over 14 amino acids. The CDR3 loop reads CASRNRGQQEPQHF. CDR3 DNA sequence: TGTGCCAGTCGTAATAGGGGACAGCAGGAGCCCCAGCATTTT. Drawing the rest from reference TRBV28 and TRBJ1-5, the complete variable domain is DVKVTQSSRYLVKRTGEKVFLECVQDMDHENMFWYRQDPGLGLRLIYFSYDVKMKEKGDIPEGYSVSREKKERFSLILESASTNQTSMYLCASRNRGQQEPQHFGDGTRLSIL.

The rearrangement uses TRBV6-1 and TRBJ1-2; D is possibly TRBD1 (6 bases). This CDR3 is 14 amino acids long. Trimming shortened V by 6 bases and J by 7 bases, and 18 bases separated the two germline ends. Germline-derived CDR1 and CDR2 are MNHNS and SASEGT. DNA of the CDR3: TGTGCCAGCAGAAAGACAGGCGCCGCCCTTGGCTACACCTTC. This encodes CASRKTGAALGYTF.

The chain has TRBV2 and TRBJ1-5, with D possibly matching TRBD1 (5 bases). Trimming stripped 4 bases from V and 1 base from J, with 11 bases between. The CDR3 totals 15 residues. Germline assignment: CDR1 SNHLY and CDR2 FYNNEI. CDR3 sequence reads: CASSGPGPSNQPQHF. The CDR3 nucleotides read TGTGCCAGCAGTGGCCCAGGGCCCAGCAATCAGCCCCAGCATTTT.

The CDR3 is CASSAPLGLAGGPSYNEQFF. CDR3 DNA: TGTGCCAGCAGTGCCCCCCTCGGACTAGCGGGAGGGCCCTCCTACAATGAGCAGTTCTTC. The V gene is TRBV28, the J gene TRBJ2-1, with 15 positions matching TRBD2. Germline loops: CDR1 MDHEN, CDR2 SYDVKM. V gave up 5 bases and J gave up 0 bases; unmatched junction bases: 11. The CDR3 totals 20 residues.

This rearrangement joins TRBV2 to TRBJ2-2; 10 positions agree with TRBD2. The germline CDR1 and CDR2 sequences are SNHLY and FYNNEI. V lost 7 bases to trimming and J lost 0 bases; unmatched junction nucleotides: 8. The CDR3 totals 17 residues. The CDR3 spells CASTRLAGATNTGELFF. CDR3 DNA: TGTGCCAGCACTAGGCTAGCGGGGGCTACGAACACCGGGGAGCTGTTTTTT.

This clone was counted once. This rearrangement joins TRBV6-6 to TRBJ1-1; D is unresolved. There are 13 residues in the CDR3. Germline V gives CDR1 MNHNY, CDR2 SVGAGI (reference sequence). V was pared by 2 bases and J by 0 bases, with 4 bases between. The CDR3 protein is CASSYNMNTEAFF. In DNA, the CDR3 is TGTGCCAGCAGTTACAACATGAACACTGAAGCTTTCTTT.

The chain uses TRBV28 and TRBJ2-1, with TRBD2 identical over 11 bases. Trimming took 5 bases from V and 6 from J; bases not matched to a gene: 9. Per germline, CDR1 MDHEN and CDR2 SYDVKM. The CDR3 has 16 amino acids. The CDR3 DNA reads TGTGCCAGCAGTAACGGGGGACTAGCGGCTTCCAATGAGCAGTTCTTC. This encodes CASSNGGLAASNEQFF.

The V gene is TRBV30, the J gene TRBJ2-7; 9 bases line up with TRBD2. V dropped 2 bases and J dropped 6; count of bases not matched to a gene: 8. Looked up from germline, CDR1 is GTSNPN and CDR2 is SVGIG (reference sequence). The CDR3 is made up of 14 amino acids. In nucleotides, the CDR3 is TGTGCCTGGAGTAAGATAGCGGGAGTCCGCGAGCAGTACTTC. Its translation: CAWSKIAGVREQYF.

The chain is built from TRBV18 and TRBJ2-1; a possible D gene is TRBD1 (6 bases). This CDR3 region has 14 residues. Trimming took off 4 bases at V and 4 bases at J, with 11 bases between the two ends. Germline-derived CDR1 and CDR2 are KGHSH and LQKENI. Here the CDR3 reads CASSLTGPYNEQFF. For the CDR3, the DNA is TGTGCCAGCTCACTGACAGGACCTTACAATGAGCAGTTCTTC.

The CDR3: CASSASGGSSYNEQFF. CDR3 DNA sequence: TGTGCCAGCAGTGCAAGCGGGGGGAGCTCCTACAATGAGCAGTTCTTC. This chain links TRBV2 with TRBJ2-1, with 9 positions matching TRBD2. The germline gives CDR1 SNHLY, CDR2 FYNNEI. The CDR3 loop spans 16 amino acids. V gave up 4 bases and J gave up 0 bases; unmatched junction bases: 4.

The chain has TRBV7-2 and TRBJ1-2; TRBD1 aligns across 7 bases. Trimming cost V 1 base and J 4 bases; bases outside gene matches: 6. In germline, CDR1 is SGHTA, CDR2 FQGNSA. This CDR3 is built from 15 residues. The DNA for the CDR3 is TGTGCCAGCAGCTTAGTCAGCAGGGACAGCTATGGCTACACCTTC. It codes for CASSLVSRDSYGYTF.

V is TRBV10-3 and J is TRBJ1-2; 11 bases fit TRBD1. With 5 bases clipped from V and 6 bases from J, the junction kept 8 bases outside the gene matches. The CDR3 sequence is 15 residues long. The germline V gene has CDR1 ENHRY and CDR2 SYGVKD. CDR3: CAISTGQGAFDGYTF. CDR3 sequence (DNA): TGTGCCATCAGTACAGGACAGGGGGCGTTCGATGGCTACACCTTC.

The genes are TRBV10-3 and TRBJ2-3; D perhaps matches TRBD1 (5 bases). CDR1 and CDR2 from the germline V gene are ENHRY and SYGVKD. CDR3 length: 13 amino acids. V shed 9 bases and J shed 1 base, with 11 bases lying between them. CDR3 DNA: TGTGCCATTTCGACAGAACGCACAGATACGCAGTATTTT. Its protein is CAISTERTDTQYF.

This sequence joins TRBV2 and TRBJ1-5, with D possibly being TRBD1 (6 bases). CDR3 length: 15 residues. Germline CDR1 reads SNHLY; CDR2 reads FYNNEI. Deletions cut 5 bases from V and 0 bases from J, with 11 bases between. The CDR3 here is CASSPTGDSNQPQHF. The CDR3 DNA is TGTGCCAGCAGTCCGACAGGAGATAGCAATCAGCCCCAGCATTTT.

The chain couples TRBV4-1 to TRBJ2-1; D is perhaps TRBD2 (5 bases). The germline gives CDR1 MGHRA, CDR2 YSYEKL. The V gene lost 0 bases and the J gene lost 8 bases, with 17 bases spanning the gap. CDR3 length: 16 residues. The CDR3 sequence is CASSQDPTRVGDEQFF. Here the CDR3 DNA reads TGCGCCAGCAGCCAAGATCCAACTAGGGTTGGCGATGAGCAGTTCTTC.

This chain joins TRBV11-2 and TRBJ2-1; 12 positions agree with TRBD2. Germline lookup yields CDR1 SGHAT and CDR2 FQNNGV. J was trimmed by 0 bases and V by 4 bases; bases with no gene match: 4. The CDR3 length is 17 residues. CDR3 residues: CASSYTSGRPSYNEQFF. The CDR3 nucleotides are TGTGCCAGCAGCTACACTAGCGGGAGGCCCTCCTACAATGAGCAGTTCTTC. The full variable domain, with the rest looked up from reference TRBV11-2 and TRBJ2-1, is EAGVAQSPRYKIIEKRQSVAFWCNPISGHATLYWYQQILGQGPKLLIQFQNNGVVDDSQLPKDRFSAERLKGVDSTLKIQPAKLEDSAVYLCASSYTSGRPSYNEQFFGPGTRLTVL.

The J gene is TRBJ1-1, the V gene TRBV12-5; D is uncertain. The CDR3 spans 15 residues. Germline CDR1 is LGHNT and CDR2 is FRNRAP. V gave up 0 bases and J gave up 4 bases, with 12 bases separating them. The CDR3 loop reads CASGLVRGVRTEAFF. The CDR3 DNA follows: TGTGCTAGTGGTTTGGTACGCGGGGTCCGCACTGAAGCTTTCTTT.

This clone was recorded only once. The chain employs TRBV19 and TRBJ2-7; D is ambiguous. V was clipped by 1 base and J by 2 bases, with 6 bases between them. Germline lookup yields CDR1 LNHDA and CDR2 SQIVND (reference sequence). The CDR3 is 13 residues long. CDR3 region: CASSIGAAYEQYF. In DNA form, the CDR3 reads TGTGCCAGTAGTATAGGGGCAGCCTACGAGCAGTACTTC.

This clone was seen a few times. This chain links TRBV5-6 with TRBJ1-2, with no clear D. Trimming shortened V by 3 bases and J by 3 bases, and 6 bases separated the two germline ends. Germline V gene data show CDR1 as SGHDT and CDR2 as YYEEEE. The CDR3 contains 12 residues. CDR3 region: CASSSGDYGYTF. In DNA, the CDR3 is TGTGCCAGCAGCTCCGGAGACTATGGCTACACCTTC.

The chain's CDR3 is CASLAGGTYEQYF. The CDR3 DNA reads as TGTGCCAGCCTAGCGGGAGGAACCTACGAGCAGTACTTC. The chain combines TRBV2 with TRBJ2-7; TRBD2 matches 11 bases. The CDR3 spans 13 residues. V lost 8 bases, J lost 2 bases, and 2 bases stayed unmatched. Germline V gene data show CDR1 as SNHLY and CDR2 as FYNNEI.